The T cell receptor beta chain under discussion was sequenced for a study of blood T cells in healthy people across ages. Overall study findings and caveats: What prevented conclusive comparison of naive and antigen-experienced cells was that PBMCs were unsorted.

Trimming cost V 4 bases and J 4 bases; bases outside gene matches: 7. CDR1 and CDR2 from the germline V gene are SEHNR and FQNEAQ (reference sequence). The CDR3 covers 15 residues. About this clonotype itself: Antigen unknown.

Next came a second PCR, run for roughly 7 to 12 cycles, which used a sample-barcoded 5' primer along with a J-beta primer mix. TCRdb used MiXCR to reprocess the 5' RACE reads, holding one entry per CDR3 protein. The top ten clones hold around 20% of a sample with more than 500,000 distinct CDR3 sequences, about 26% of them seen once. Sample: blood. The TCR originated in a woman between 65 and 79 years old in good health. The genes are TRBV7-9 and TRBJ2-5, with TRBD2 matching 9 bases. CDR3 in DNA: TGTGCCAGCAGCTACGGACTAGCGCCCTTAGAGACCCAGTACTTC. This encodes CASSYGLAPLETQYF.